A single sample gave rise to the 3 T cell receptor beta chains below, sequenced in a study of blood T cell repertoires in COVID-19. Here immunoSEQ multiplex PCR was the method, and the copy in TCRdb shows in-frame clones only, minus some. The table lists about 220,000 clones, about 79% of them singletons. Material: PBMCs or T cells enriched from blood (not recorded which). Receptor source: a woman between 35 and 50 years old with acute COVID-19.

The count of this clone is one. The rearrangement uses TRBV30 and TRBJ1-3, with 8 positions matching TRBD1. Trimming cost V 1 base and J 0 bases; bases outside gene matches: 11. From germline, CDR1 is GTSNPN and CDR2 SVGIG (reference sequence). The CDR3 runs 18 residues. The CDR3, as DNA: TGTGCCTGGAGTGGAGACAGGGGCTCCTATCTCTCTGGAAACACCATATATTTT. This translates into CAWSGDRGSYLSGNTIYF.

The chain has TRBV5-1 and TRBJ1-4, with D unresolved. Germline CDR1 SGHRS, CDR2 YFSETQ. The CDR3 runs to 13 residues. V gave up 5 bases and J gave up 0 bases, with 5 bases separating them. The chain's CDR3 is CASRTATNEKLFF. The CDR3 bases are TGCGCCAGCAGAACTGCAACTAATGAAAAACTGTTTTTT.

J is TRBJ1-4 and V is TRBV5-1; TRBD1 might be the D (5 bases). The V end lost 4 bases, the J end lost 4 bases, and 11 bases lay between the germline ends. This CDR3 contains 14 residues. Germline values: CDR1 SGHRS, CDR2 YFSETQ. This CDR3 reads CASSTGRGNEKLFF. The CDR3 DNA follows: TGCGCCAGCAGCACCGGTAGGGGTAATGAAAAACTGTTTTTT.